The 27 T cell receptor beta chains below were found in one sample sequenced in a study of CXCR3-negative and CXCR3-positive naive CD8 T cells. The authors made the TRB cDNA libraries by 5' RACE using UMI labels. TCRdb re-called the 5' RACE reads; every CDR3 protein appears as one record, without DNA. This listing includes 75,000 to 95,000 distinct CDR3 sequences. Sequencing used naive CXCR3- CD8+ T cells from blood. Subset defined: CD45RO-CCR7+CD27+CD95- naive CD8+ T cells lacking CXCR3 (TNR3-). All receptors derive from a human donor in good health. Some clones in this sample may be carry-over from other donors' samples.

V gene TRBV29-1 combines with J gene TRBJ2-7; without DNA, the TCRdb call of TRBD1 cannot be checked. In germline, CDR1 is SQVTM, CDR2 ANQGSEA. The CDR3 extends over 12 amino acids. The CDR3 protein is CSGRRGMDEQYF.

The rearrangement joins TRBV25-1 to TRBJ1-1; TCRdb indicates TRBD1, and absent DNA this call remains unverified. This CDR3 is 14 amino acids long. The germline CDR1 and CDR2 sequences are MGHDK and SYGVNS. The CDR3 spells CASSEGQGATEAFF.

The chain combines TRBV4-1 with TRBJ2-1; lacking DNA, the TRBD1 call made by TCRdb goes unchecked. This CDR3 comprises 14 residues. The germline V gene encodes CDR1 MGHRA and CDR2 YSYEKL. CDR3 sequence: CASSQDEGGNEQFF.

V gene TRBV23-1 combines with J gene TRBJ2-3; with no DNA, the TCRdb D assignment of TRBD1 cannot be verified. TRBV23-1 is flagged as an ORF with uncertain function. The length of the CDR3 is 18 residues. CDR3 sequence reads: CASSHGTGGQSITDTQYF.

CDR3 sequence: CASSSRLAGGTGELFF. The chain joins TRBV12-3 or TRBV12-4 to TRBJ2-2; TCRdb proposes TRBD2, but this gene call is untestable without DNA. The CDR3 runs 16 residues.

The chain carries TRBV7-9 and TRBJ2-7; TCRdb reports TRBD1, a call that lacks DNA to check it against. The CDR3 is 13 residues long. From germline, CDR1 is SEHNR and CDR2 FQNEAQ (reference sequence). CDR3 amino acids: CASSPWNKYEQYF.

V and J are TRBV7-9 and TRBJ1-1. The CDR3 covers 13 residues. Looked up from germline, CDR1 is SEHNR and CDR2 is FQNEAQ (reference sequence). The CDR3 sequence is CASSHEDGTEAFF.

The rearrangement joins TRBV20-1 to TRBJ2-3. This CDR3 has 13 residues. From germline, CDR1 is DFQATT and CDR2 SNEGSKA (reference sequence). The chain's CDR3 is CSARDYRGQKQYF.

CDR3 sequence: CASIYRVNTGELFF. The chain couples TRBV7-8 to TRBJ2-2; TCRdb calls TRBD1, which cannot be checked without DNA. CDR1 is SGHVS, CDR2 FQNEAQ, per germline. The CDR3 totals 14 residues.

The rearrangement uses TRBV7-9 and TRBJ2-7; the D gene TCRdb calls, TRBD1, cannot be checked with no DNA. This CDR3 has 14 residues. The germline V gene encodes CDR1 SEHNR and CDR2 FQNEAQ (reference sequence). CDR3 sequence: CASSPPRTPYEQYF. The full variable domain, rest sourced from reference TRBV7-9 and TRBJ2-7, is DTGVSQNPRHKITKRGQNVTFRCDPISEHNRLYWYRQTLGQGPEFLTYFQNEAQLEKSRLLSDRFSAERPKGSFSTLEIQRTEQGDSAMYLCASSPPRTPYEQYFGPGTRLTVT.

The V and J genes are TRBV11-2 and TRBJ2-1. Per the germline V gene, CDR1 is SGHAT and CDR2 is FQNNGV. The CDR3 loop spans 15 amino acids. The chain's CDR3 is CASSLSRTANNEQFF.

The V call is TRBV10-3, the J call TRBJ2-3; TCRdb returns TRBD1, unconfirmable since there is no DNA. Germline V gene data show CDR1 as ENHRY and CDR2 as SYGVKD. The CDR3 runs to 15 residues. The CDR3 region is CAISEPGAGTDTQYF.

The gene calls are TRBV7-2 and TRBJ2-7; TCRdb's D call of TRBD1 is untestable without DNA. The CDR3 loop spans 14 amino acids. Germline V gene lookup returns CDR1 SGHTA and CDR2 FQGNSA. CDR3 region: CASRDRGNFYEQYF.

This rearrangement joins TRBV29-1 to TRBJ1-1. The length of the CDR3 is 13 residues. CDR1 and CDR2 from the germline V gene are SQVTM and ANQGSEA. The CDR3 is CSVEVEEFTEAFF.

The J gene is TRBJ2-7, the V gene TRBV6-6; TCRdb picks TRBD2, but there is no DNA to check that call. The germline gives CDR1 MNHNY, CDR2 SVGAGI (reference sequence). This CDR3 spans 12 amino acids. This CDR3 reads CASSIPGGPLYF.

The chain uses TRBV4-2 and TRBJ2-7; the D gene TCRdb calls, TRBD1, cannot be checked with no DNA. CDR3 length: 16 residues. Germline V CDR1 and CDR2: LGHNA, YNFKEQ. CDR3 protein: CASSQEEGQGAGEQYF.

The rearrangement links TRBV7-2 to TRBJ2-2; without DNA, the TCRdb call of TRBD1 cannot be checked. Germline V gene lookup returns CDR1 SGHTA and CDR2 FQGNSA. The CDR3 has 16 amino acids. CDR3 region: CASSLVSGGDWGELFF.

V is TRBV7-3 and J is TRBJ2-1; the D call from TCRdb, TRBD1, cannot be confirmed without DNA. This CDR3 has 15 amino acids. From germline, CDR1 is SGHTA and CDR2 FQGTGA. The CDR3 here is CASSPLGVGYNEQFF.

The chain has TRBV7-9 and TRBJ2-7; TCRdb gives TRBD1 as the D gene, but with no DNA this cannot be confirmed. Germline assignment: CDR1 SEHNR and CDR2 FQNEAQ (reference sequence). The CDR3 is made up of 13 amino acids. CDR3 protein: CASSPPDRVDQYF.

The chain combines TRBV5-1 with TRBJ2-7; the D call from TCRdb, TRBD2, cannot be confirmed without DNA. Germline CDR1 SGHRS, CDR2 YFSETQ. The CDR3 covers 15 residues. The chain's CDR3 is CASSLEPAGSYEQYF.

The V gene is TRBV9, the J gene TRBJ2-1; TCRdb calls TRBD1, which cannot be checked without DNA. Germline V gene lookup returns CDR1 SGDLS and CDR2 YYNGEE. The CDR3 is 19 amino acids. CDR3 amino acids: CASSPREGDWEDDHNEQFF.

V gene TRBV2 combines with J gene TRBJ1-2. Germline CDR1 SNHLY, CDR2 FYNNEI. The CDR3 runs 15 residues. The CDR3 spells CASSEVLTANYGYTF.

The chain joins TRBV29-1 to TRBJ1-1; the D call from TCRdb, TRBD1, cannot be confirmed without DNA. The CDR3 loop spans 12 amino acids. Germline V gene sequence: CDR1 SQVTM, CDR2 ANQGSEA. The CDR3 protein is CSVAGRTGRTFF.

V gene TRBV21-1 combines with J gene TRBJ2-2; TCRdb designates TRBD1, a call that cannot be tested without DNA. TRBV21-1 is a recognized pseudogene. This CDR3 has 16 amino acids. The CDR3: CASSKRTGESTGELFF.

This chain links TRBV20-1 with TRBJ2-1; TCRdb designates TRBD2, a call that cannot be tested without DNA. The CDR3 has 14 residues. The germline V gene encodes CDR1 DFQATT and CDR2 SNEGSKA (reference sequence). CDR3 sequence reads: CSAIAGGPAGEQFF.

J is TRBJ2-3 and V is TRBV7-2; TCRdb lists TRBD2, though no DNA is available to test this call. Germline V gene data show CDR1 as SGHTA and CDR2 as FQGNSA. The CDR3 totals 14 residues. CDR3 sequence reads: CASSPTSGTDTQYF.

This chain uses TRBV15 with TRBJ1-6; TCRdb reports TRBD1, a call that lacks DNA to check it against. Per the germline V gene, CDR1 is LNHNV and CDR2 is YYDKDF (reference sequence). The CDR3 runs 15 residues. The CDR3 sequence is CATSGRTEFNSPLHF.